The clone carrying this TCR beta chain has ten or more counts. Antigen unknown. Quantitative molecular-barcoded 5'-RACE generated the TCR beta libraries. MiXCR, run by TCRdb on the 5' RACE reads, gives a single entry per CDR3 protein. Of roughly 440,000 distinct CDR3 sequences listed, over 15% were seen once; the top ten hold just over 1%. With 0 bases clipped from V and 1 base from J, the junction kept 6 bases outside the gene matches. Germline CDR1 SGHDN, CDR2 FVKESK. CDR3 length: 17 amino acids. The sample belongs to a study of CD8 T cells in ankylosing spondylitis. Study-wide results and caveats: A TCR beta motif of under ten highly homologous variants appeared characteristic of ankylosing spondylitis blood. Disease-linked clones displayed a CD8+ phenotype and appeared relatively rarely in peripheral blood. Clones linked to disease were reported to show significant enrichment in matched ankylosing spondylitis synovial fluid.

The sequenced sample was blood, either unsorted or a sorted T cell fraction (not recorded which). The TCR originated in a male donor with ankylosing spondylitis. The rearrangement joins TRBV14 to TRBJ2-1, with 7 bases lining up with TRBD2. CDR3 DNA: TGTGCCAGCAGCCAAGAATGGGCAGCGGGGTCCTACAATGAGCAGTTCTTC. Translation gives CASSQEWAAGSYNEQFF. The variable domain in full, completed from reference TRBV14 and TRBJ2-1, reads EAGVTQFPSHSVIEKGQTVTLRCDPISGHDNLYWYRRVMGKEIKFLLHFVKESKQDESGMPNNRFLAERTGGTYSTLKVQPAELEDSGVYFCASSQEWAAGSYNEQFFGPGTRLTVL.